This T cell receptor (beta chain) is drawn from a study of shared clonotypes between healthy human individuals. Looking at the study overall: The study enrolled a couple of women and three men aged 18 to 49. Study results and limitations: Naive subsets tended to show greater estimated richness than memory subsets.

V lost 0 bases and J 7 bases, leaving 13 bases between the germline ends. The CDR3 contains 14 residues. Germline-derived CDR1 and CDR2 are SGDLS and YYNGEE. Concerning this clone: No antigen is known for it.

Every subset's genomic DNA went evenly onto several immunoSEQ plates. It was 200 to 250 ng DNA, about 30,000 T cell genomes, that sorted-subset replicate PCRs used. The table came from immunoSEQ multiplex PCR; TCRdb's copy has only in-frame clones and leaves some out. The table has roughly 1 million clones, approximately 78% seen once; the top ten hold about 0.52%. The V gene is TRBV9, the J gene TRBJ1-1, with D maybe TRBD1 (6 bases). Material for sequencing was memory CD4+ T cells from PBMCs. Subset given: CD45RA-negative fraction. The receptor's source is a man aged 18 to 29 in good health. Some clones in this sample may be carry-over from other donors' samples. This chain's CDR3 is CASSVVSRGGEAFF. DNA of the CDR3: TGTGCCAGCAGCGTAGTTTCCAGGGGCGGTGAAGCTTTCTTT.